This T cell receptor (beta chain) was documented in a study of CD8+CD57+ T cells in acquired aplastic anemia. Study summary: Healthy donor CD4+ cell samples had a mean of about 10.8 million reads.

This CDR3 comprises 15 residues. CDR1 is SSHAT and CDR2 is FNYEAQ in the germline V gene (reference sequence). On this clonotype: The junction departs from the called germline gene at one end, perhaps through a read error.

Genomic DNA templated the TCR beta VDJ and CDR3 profiling. From the reads, TCRdb called clonotypes with MiXCR, one entry per CDR3 protein. The data show about 220,000 distinct CDR3 sequences, almost 35% seen once. The TCR originated in a human donor in good health, serving as a control. V and J are TRBV7-7 and TRBJ2-5; the match to TRBD1 covers 11 bases. The specimen sequenced was sorted CD4+, CD8+, or CD8+CD57+ T cells (not recorded which) from PBMCs. Here the CDR3 DNA reads TGTGCTAGCAGCTTCGGGACAGGGGGAGCGGAGACCCAGTACTTC. It is translated as CASSFGTGGAETQYF.